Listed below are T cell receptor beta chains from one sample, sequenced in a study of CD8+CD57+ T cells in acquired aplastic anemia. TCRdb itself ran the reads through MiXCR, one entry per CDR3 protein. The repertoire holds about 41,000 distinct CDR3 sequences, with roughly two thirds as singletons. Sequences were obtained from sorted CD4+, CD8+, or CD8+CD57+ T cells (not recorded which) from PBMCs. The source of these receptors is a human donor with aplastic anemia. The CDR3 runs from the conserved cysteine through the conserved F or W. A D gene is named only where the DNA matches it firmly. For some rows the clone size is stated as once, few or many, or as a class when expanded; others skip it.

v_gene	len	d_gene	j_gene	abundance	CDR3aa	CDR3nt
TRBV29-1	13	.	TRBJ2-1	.	CSALASSYNEQFF	TGCAGCGCCCTGGCTAGCTCCTATAATGAGCAGTTCTTC
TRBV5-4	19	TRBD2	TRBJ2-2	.	CASSFIGTSGILNTGELFF	TGTGCCAGCAGCTTTATCGGGACTAGCGGGATTTTGAACACCGGGGAGCTGTTTTTT
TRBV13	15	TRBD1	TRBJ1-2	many	CASSPGQGLRNGYTF	TGTGCCAGCAGCCCCGGACAGGGTTTGAGGAATGGCTACACCTTC
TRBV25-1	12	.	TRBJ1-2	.	CASSQTGDGYTF	TGTGCCAGCAGTCAAACAGGCGATGGCTACACCTTC
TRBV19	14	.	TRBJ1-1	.	CASSMAGWWTEAFF	TGTGCCAGTAGTATGGCCGGGTGGTGGACTGAAGCTTTCTTT
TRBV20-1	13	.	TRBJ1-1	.	CSARVPPITEAFF	TGCAGTGCTAGAGTCCCCCCGATCACTGAAGCTTTCTTT
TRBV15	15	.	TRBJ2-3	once	CATSLNQQGADTQYF	TGTGCCACCAGCCTAAATCAGCAGGGAGCAGATACGCAGTATTTT
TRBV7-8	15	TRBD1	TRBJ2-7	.	CASSYPGQDSYEQYF	TGTGCCAGCAGCTACCCGGGACAGGACTCCTACGAGCAGTACTTC
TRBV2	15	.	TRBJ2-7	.	CASSAMQNLSYEQYF	TGTGCCAGCAGTGCTATGCAGAACCTCTCCTACGAGCAGTACTTC
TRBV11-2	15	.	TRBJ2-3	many	CASSFRDPPTDTQYF	TGTGCCAGCAGCTTCCGGGACCCCCCGACAGATACGCAGTATTTT
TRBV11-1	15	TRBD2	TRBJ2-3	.	CASSLASGGTDTQYF	TGTGCCAGCAGCTTAGCTAGCGGGGGCACAGATACGCAGTATTTT
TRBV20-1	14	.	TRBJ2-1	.	CSARDREHYNEQFF	TGCAGTGCTAGAGATAGAGAACACTACAATGAGCAGTTCTTC
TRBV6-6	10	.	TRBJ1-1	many	CASSNTEAFF	TGTGCCAGCTCTAACACTGAAGCTTTCTTT
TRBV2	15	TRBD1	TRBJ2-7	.	CASRRPGQGTYEQYF	TGTGCCAGCAGGCGTCCGGGACAGGGAACCTACGAGCAGTACTTC
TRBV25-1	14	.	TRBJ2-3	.	CASSVGSFEDTQYF	TGTGCCAGCAGTGTCGGCAGTTTTGAGGATACGCAGTATTTT
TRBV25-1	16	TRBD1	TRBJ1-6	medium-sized	CASSGDRGLYNSPLHF	TGTGCCAGCAGTGGGGACAGGGGGCTGTATAATTCACCCCTCCACTTT
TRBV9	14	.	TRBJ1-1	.	CASSPEEGNTEAFF	TGTGCCAGCAGCCCAGAAGAAGGAAACACTGAAGCTTTCTTT
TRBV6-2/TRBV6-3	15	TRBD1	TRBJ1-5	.	CASSPDRGYNQPQHF	TGTGCCAGCAGTCCGGACAGGGGCTACAATCAGCCCCAGCATTTT
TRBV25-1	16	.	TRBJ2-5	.	CASSRPVVWYQETQYF	TGTGCCAGCAGCCGCCCAGTCGTCTGGTACCAAGAGACCCAGTACTTC
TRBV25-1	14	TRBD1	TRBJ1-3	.	CASSETGQGPTIYF	TGTGCCAGCAGTGAAACGGGACAGGGACCCACCATATATTTT
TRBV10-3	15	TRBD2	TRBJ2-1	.	CAISPGTSSLSEQFF	TGTGCCATCAGTCCCGGGACTAGCTCCCTCTCAGAGCAGTTCTTC
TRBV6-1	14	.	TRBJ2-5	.	CASSPAGAQETQYF	TGTGCCAGCAGTCCGGCGGGGGCCCAAGAGACCCAGTACTTC
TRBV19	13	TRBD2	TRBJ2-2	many	CASTPGGAGELFF	TGTGCCAGCACACCGGGAGGCGCCGGGGAGCTGTTTTTT
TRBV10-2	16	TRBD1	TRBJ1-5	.	CASTEGTGDSNQPQHF	TGCGCCAGCACCGAGGGAACAGGGGATAGCAATCAGCCCCAGCATTTT
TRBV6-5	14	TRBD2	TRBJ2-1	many	CASSSGGPLNEQFF	TGTGCCAGCAGTTCGGGGGGGCCGCTGAATGAGCAGTTCTTC
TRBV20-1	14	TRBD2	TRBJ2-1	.	CSAGLAGGYNEQFF	TGCAGTGCAGGCCTAGCGGGGGGATACAATGAGCAGTTCTTC